This T cell receptor (beta chain) was sequenced during a study of T cells in Graves' hyperthyroidism and ophthalmopathy. TCR beta CDR3 regions were amplified from RNA transcripts. A set of HTBI primers served as the primers for a first-round RT-PCR of the TCR CDR3. In TCRdb, the multiplex PCR reads were re-called with MiXCR into one record per CDR3 protein. Of about 460,000 distinct CDR3 sequences in the sample, 22% are singletons; the top ten hold about 49%. Per the germline V gene, CDR1 is MDHEN and CDR2 is SYDVKM. The germline V and J ends were trimmed by 3 bases and 6 bases, with 6 bases remaining between them. The CDR3 consists of 12 residues. This clonotype came up many times.

The TCR originated in a woman in her 70s with Graves' ophthalmopathy. Sequenced sample: blood. V and J are TRBV28 and TRBJ2-1; D uncertain. The CDR3 reads CASSLVFNEQFF. In DNA form, the CDR3 reads TGTGCCAGCAGTTTGGTTTTCAATGAGCAGTTCTTC.